These 19 T cell receptor beta chains originate from one sample sequenced in a study of OX40 agonist ivuxolimab in advanced cancers. Produced via immunoSEQ multiplex PCR; TCRdb's table is partial and in-frame only. The top ten clones hold roughly 15% of a sample with tens of thousands of clones, roughly 84% of them seen once. The sample consisted of CD4+ or CD8+ T cells sorted from blood, taken in a trial of the OX40 agonist ivuxolimab. All receptors come from an adult with an advanced solid tumor such as melanoma, head and neck, liver or kidney cancer.

This chain links TRBV29-1 with TRBJ2-1; a possible D gene is TRBD1 (6 bases). Germline V gene sequence: CDR1 SQVTM, CDR2 ANQGSEA. V lost 5 bases and J lost 0, with 11 bases in between. This CDR3 has 14 residues. CDR3 amino acids: CSVPGQFSYNEQFF. The CDR3 coding sequence is TGCAGCGTTCCTGGACAGTTCTCCTACAATGAGCAGTTCTTC.

This chain connects TRBV11-2 to TRBJ2-3; 8 positions match TRBD2. CDR1 and CDR2 (germline): SGHAT, FQNNGV. The CDR3 length is 15 residues. V was pared by 6 bases and J by 3 bases, with 8 bases of the junction left unmatched. As DNA, the CDR3 is TGTGCCAGCAGACCTATCAGCGGGAGAACAGATACGCAGTATTTT. This sequence encodes CASRPISGRTDTQYF.

This chain joins TRBV19 and TRBJ1-6, with D possibly matching TRBD1 (5 bases). CDR1 and CDR2 from the germline V gene are LNHDA and SQIVND (reference sequence). This CDR3 spans 14 amino acids. The CDR3 coding sequence is TGTGCAACAGGCTCAGCAGTAGATAATTCACCCCTCCACTTT. It specifies CATGSAVDNSPLHF.

The rearrangement joins TRBV6-1 to TRBJ1-1; D call uncertain. CDR1 MNHNS and CDR2 SASEGT come from the germline V gene. The CDR3 covers 14 residues. V dropped 3 bases and J dropped 0 bases, with 8 bases sitting between them. In DNA, the CDR3 is TGTGCCAGCAGTGAGAACGGAATGAACACTGAAGCTTTCTTT. Protein: CASSENGMNTEAFF.

On this clone: A read error may account for a junction end that differs from germline. Other DNA sequences in this sample translate to the same CDR3. The chain combines TRBV9 with TRBJ2-1; 9 nucleotides align to TRBD2. CDR3 size: 14 residues. The germline gives CDR1 SGDLS, CDR2 YYNGEE. CDR3 DNA sequence: TGTGCCAGCAGTGTAGGACTAGCGCTCAACTCGCAGTTCTTC. Its translation: CASSVGLALNSQFF. The full variable domain, with the rest looked up from reference TRBV9 and TRBJ2-1, is DSGVTQTPKHLITATGQRVTLRCSPRSGDLSVYWYQQSLDQGLQFLIQYYNGEERAKGNILERFSAQQFPDLHSELNLSSLELGDSALYFCASSVGLALNSQFFGPGTRLTVL.

The CDR3 loop reads CASSEGYFEKLFF. CDR3 sequence (DNA): TGTGCCAGCAGTGAGGGATACTTTGAAAAACTGTTTTTT. J is TRBJ1-4 and V is TRBV25-1; no firm D call. Germline CDR1 and CDR2: MGHDK and SYGVNS. This CDR3 contains 13 residues. V was shortened by 3 bases and J by 7 bases, with 9 bases between the two germline ends. The full variable domain, in which reference TRBV25-1 and TRBJ1-4 provide the parts outside the CDR3, is EADIYQTPRYLVIGTGKKITLECSQTMGHDKMYWYQQDPGMELHLIHYSYGVNSTEKGDLSSESTVSRIRTEHFPLTLESARPSHTSQYLCASSEGYFEKLFFGSGTQLSVL.

This clone was counted a single time. The CDR3 nucleotides read TGTGCCAGCAGCTTGGGGGTGGGACAGTTTTATGGCTACACCTTC. Encoded protein: CASSLGVGQFYGYTF. The rearrangement joins TRBV5-4 to TRBJ1-2; TRBD1 matches at 7 bases. Germline CDR1 is SGHNT and CDR2 is YYREEE (reference sequence). This CDR3 contains 15 residues. The J segment lost 5 bases and the V segment lost 0 bases, leaving 7 bases of the junction unmatched.

This clone was counted a few times. The J gene is TRBJ1-2, the V gene TRBV4-2; 10 bases align to TRBD1. Germline loops: CDR1 LGHNA, CDR2 YNFKEQ. Trimming cost V 1 base and J 4 bases; bases outside gene matches: 3. CDR3 size: 15 residues. The chain's CDR3 is CASSQGQGAGYGYTF. The CDR3 nucleotides are TGTGCCAGCAGCCAAGGACAGGGGGCCGGCTATGGCTACACCTTC.

V gene TRBV5-1 combines with J gene TRBJ1-2; D is unresolved. Looked up from germline, CDR1 is SGHRS and CDR2 is YFSETQ. Trimming removed 0 bases from V and 3 bases from J, with 9 bases in between. This CDR3 is built from 14 residues. Here the CDR3 DNA reads TGCGCCAGCAGCTTGGTTGGCCCATACTATGGCTACACCTTC. This translates into CASSLVGPYYGYTF. Together with reference TRBV5-1 and TRBJ1-2, the CDR3 gives the full variable domain: KAGVTQTPRYLIKTRGQQVTLSCSPISGHRSVSWYQQTPGQGLQFLFEYFSETQRNKGNFPGRFSGRQFSNSRSEMNVSTLELGDSALYLCASSLVGPYYGYTFGSGTRLTVV.

This chain links TRBV2 with TRBJ2-4, with a possible D match to TRBD1 (5 bases). V lost 8 bases to trimming and J lost 0 bases, with 11 bases between them. Germline CDR1 and CDR2: SNHLY and FYNNEI. This CDR3 is built from 14 residues. The chain's CDR3 is CASAVGVAKNIQYF. The CDR3 DNA reads TGTGCCAGCGCGGTAGGGGTAGCCAAAAACATTCAGTACTTC.

The chain is built from TRBV6-5 and TRBJ2-3; TRBD1 might be the D (6 bases). The CDR3 is 15 residues long. V was pared by 5 bases and J by 2 bases, with 14 bases between. Germline V CDR1 and CDR2: MNHEY, SVGAGI. The CDR3 DNA is TGTGCCAGCAGTAGCCAGGGGTATCTCACAGATACGCAGTATTTT. Translated: CASSSQGYLTDTQYF.

This clone is a singleton in its sample. The chain recombines TRBV6-1 with TRBJ2-5, with 7 bases fitting TRBD2. The closer fit of TRBJ2-7 to the DNA end suggests the J call may be wrong. This CDR3 has 13 residues. Germline V lookup: CDR1 MNHNS, CDR2 SASEGT. CDR3 sequence reads: CASPTPGGYEQYF. The CDR3 nucleotides are TGTGCCAGTCCGACTCCCGGGGGGTACGAGCAGTACTTC.

The chain employs TRBV5-4 and TRBJ2-2; tentatively, D is TRBD1 (5 bases). Germline assignment: CDR1 SGHNT and CDR2 YYREEE (reference sequence). V was trimmed by 3 bases and J by 6 bases, leaving 9 bases between them. CDR3 size: 13 residues. The CDR3 region has the DNA TGTGCCAGCAGCTCGTTGGGGCCCGGGGAGCTGTTTTTT. Protein sequence: CASSSLGPGELFF.

The chain has TRBV7-2 and TRBJ2-5; 13 bases are a match to TRBD2. The V segment lost 5 bases and the J segment 5 bases; nucleotides outside the gene matches: 8. The germline V gene has CDR1 SGHTA and CDR2 FQGNSA. The CDR3 totals 16 residues. The CDR3 region has the DNA TGTGCCAGCAGCCCTCGGACTAGCGGGAGAGTTGAGACCCAGTACTTC. It is translated as CASSPRTSGRVETQYF.

V gene TRBV7-2 combines with J gene TRBJ2-3, with 11 positions matching TRBD2. This CDR3 is 17 amino acids long. Germline V gene sequence: CDR1 SGHTA, CDR2 FQGNSA. Trimming removed 3 bases from V and 3 bases from J; junction bases left unmatched: 8. The CDR3 coding sequence is TGTGCCAGCAGCTTTCTAGCGGGAGGTATCGCGACAGATACGCAGTATTTT. Its translation is CASSFLAGGIATDTQYF.

The chain joins TRBV2 to TRBJ2-2; TRBD1 matches at 11 bases. The CDR3 is 15 residues long. CDR1 and CDR2 from the germline V gene are SNHLY and FYNNEI. J gave up 6 bases and V 2 bases, and 2 bases lay outside the gene matches. CDR3 sequence reads: CASSERDRGAGELFF. The CDR3 DNA sequence: TGTGCCAGCAGTGAAAGGGACAGGGGGGCCGGGGAGCTGTTTTTT.

The V call is TRBV2, the J call TRBJ1-6, with no clear D. V dropped 8 bases and J dropped 6 bases, with 14 bases sitting between them. The CDR3 length is 14 residues. Germline assignment: CDR1 SNHLY and CDR2 FYNNEI. The CDR3 sequence is CASGPGRSNSPLHF. In nucleotides, the CDR3 is TGTGCCAGCGGGCCAGGTAGATCTAATTCACCCCTCCACTTT.

This clone is a singleton in its sample. The J gene is TRBJ1-4, the V gene TRBV27; possible D gene TRBD1, 6 bases. The V end was cut by 2 bases, the J end by 8 bases, with 15 bases between. CDR1 and CDR2 from the germline V gene are MNHEY and SMNVEV (reference sequence). The CDR3 is 15 residues long. The CDR3 reads CASSLGQDRREKLFF. The CDR3 region has the DNA TGTGCCAGCAGTTTAGGTCAAGACAGGAGAGAAAAACTGTTTTTT.

The chain employs TRBV13 and TRBJ2-6; D gene uncertain. The germline V and J ends were trimmed by 4 bases and 0 bases, with 4 bases remaining between them. The CDR3 totals 14 residues. CDR1 is PRHDT, CDR2 FYEKMQ, per germline (reference sequence). This CDR3 reads CASSWGSGANVLTF. CDR3 coding DNA: TGTGCCAGCAGCTGGGGCTCTGGGGCCAACGTCCTGACTTTC.